One sample yielded the 9 T cell receptor beta chains listed below, sequenced in a study of cytomegalovirus exposure and HLA in healthy donors. PCR primers comprised 60 Vbeta and 13 Jbeta primers. Some clones are missing from TCRdb's copy, which holds only in-frame ones; the method was immunoSEQ multiplex PCR. The profile shows some 120,000 clones, approximately 80% of them singletons. Sequenced input: PBMCs. All receptors derive from a man between 18 and 35 years old in good health and CMV-seronegative.

This chain uses TRBV25-1 with TRBJ1-1; D gene uncertain. The CDR3 loop spans 15 amino acids. Germline CDR1 reads MGHDK; CDR2 reads SYGVNS. Trimming removed 5 bases from V and 7 bases from J, with 20 bases in between. CDR3 sequence reads: CASSPPRGGFSEAFF. Here the CDR3 DNA reads TGTGCCAGCAGTCCCCCCCGGGGAGGGTTTAGTGAAGCTTTCTTT.

This chain connects TRBV21-1 to TRBJ2-2; TRBD1, as called in the table, went unchecked against the DNA. TRBV21-1 is an annotated pseudogene. The CDR3 contains 15 residues. For the CDR3, the DNA is TGTGCCAGCAGCAAGTTCCCAGGGTATGTCGGGGAGCTGTTTTTT. Translation gives CASSKFPGYVGELFF.

The chain uses TRBV7-9 and TRBJ2-4; 12 bases match TRBD2. V lost 3 bases, J lost 1 base, and 7 bases stayed unmatched. The CDR3 consists of 18 residues. CDR1 is SEHNR, CDR2 FQNEAQ, per germline (reference sequence). DNA of the CDR3: TGTGCCAGCAGCTTCGCCGGGACTAGCGGGCTTGCCAAAAACATTCAGTACTTC. It encodes CASSFAGTSGLAKNIQYF.

This sequence joins TRBV27 and TRBJ2-1; 10 bases fit TRBD2. This CDR3 has 17 amino acids. Germline trimming cut 0 bases from V and 5 bases from J; bases unmatched to any gene: 7. Germline CDR1 is MNHEY and CDR2 is SMNVEV (reference sequence). The CDR3, as DNA: TGTGCCAGCAGTTTATCGCCTAGCGGGAGTGACAACAATGAGCAGTTCTTC. Its protein product is CASSLSPSGSDNNEQFF.

This sequence joins TRBV7-8 and TRBJ2-1; TRBD2 matches at 10 bases. V lost 1 base and J lost 8; bases outside the gene matches: 8. Germline V lookup: CDR1 SGHVS, CDR2 FQNEAQ. The CDR3 contains 16 residues. The CDR3, as DNA: TGTGCCAGCAGCTTAGAGGCTAGCGGGAGAGGCTATGAGCAGTTCTTC. It yields the protein CASSLEASGRGYEQFF.

This clone appeared once. The CDR3 region has the DNA TGTGCCAGCAGTTACTCCAGGGGGGAGACCCAGTACTTC. Translated, it gives CASSYSRGETQYF. The rearrangement joins TRBV6-6 to TRBJ2-5, with 7 bases that match TRBD1. The CDR3 runs 13 residues. The germline V gene has CDR1 MNHNY and CDR2 SVGAGI (reference sequence). V shed 0 bases and J 5 bases; nucleotides not matched to a gene: 0.

The chain has TRBV6-4 and TRBJ1-2; the D gene is possibly TRBD1 (5 bases). The CDR3 runs to 15 residues. The germline V gene encodes CDR1 MRHNA and CDR2 SNTAGT. The V end was cut by 3 bases, the J end by 4 bases, with 15 bases between. In DNA, the CDR3 is TGTGCCAGCAGTGATTTCCCTGACAGCCGCTATGGCTACACCTTC. Translating it yields CASSDFPDSRYGYTF.

J is TRBJ1-2 and V is TRBV5-5; maybe TRBD1 (6 bases). The germline V gene has CDR1 SGHKS and CDR2 YYEKEE (reference sequence). There are 15 residues in the CDR3. V was clipped by 3 bases and J by 0 bases, with 12 bases between them. The DNA of the CDR3 is TGTGCCAGCAGCTCCCAAGGACAGTCTAACTATGGCTACACCTTC. This codes for CASSSQGQSNYGYTF. Drawing the rest from reference TRBV5-5 and TRBJ1-2, the complete variable domain is DAGVTQSPTHLIKTRGQQVTLRCSPISGHKSVSWYQQVLGQGPQFIFQYYEKEERGRGNFPDRFSARQFPNYSSELNVNALLLGDSALYLCASSSQGQSNYGYTFGSGTRLTVV.

Written as DNA, the CDR3 is TGTGCCAGCACCCATAGCGGGAGTCCCTACAATGAGCAGTTCTTC. This codes for CASTHSGSPYNEQFF. J is TRBJ2-1 and V is TRBV6-1; 9 bases match TRBD2. The V gene's germline CDR1 is MNHNS and CDR2 SASEGT. J was trimmed by 2 bases and V by 7 bases; bases with no gene match: 6. The CDR3 extends over 15 amino acids.